The source of this T cell receptor beta chain is a study of blood T cell repertoires in COVID-19. About the research overall: The origin of the acute and convalescent COVID-19 samples was the United States, Italy and Spain.

The germline gives CDR1 SGHRS, CDR2 YFSETQ. CDR3 size: 15 residues. Trimming removed 4 bases at V and 2 bases at J, with 16 bases between. Generated by immunoSEQ multiplex PCR, the TCRdb table keeps only in-frame clones and is missing some. The sample lists 300,000 to 400,000 clones; about 83% were seen once. This sequence joins TRBV5-1 and TRBJ2-7; D perhaps matches TRBD2 (5 bases). The clonotype originates from a man aged 25-45 years with active or convalescent COVID-19. Sample: peripheral blood. The CDR3 coding sequence is TGCGCCAGCAGCCGAACGGCGGGCCCGGCCTACGAGCAGTACTTC. It translates to CASSRTAGPAYEQYF.